This T cell receptor beta chain was sequenced in a study of STAT5B mutations in CD4+ large granular lymphocyte leukemia. Whole-study findings and limits: Without putative leukemic clones, patient CD4-sorted repertoires remained more clonal than healthy CD4+ repertoires.

V was cut by 8 bases and J by 4 bases, with 10 bases left in between. There are 11 residues in the CDR3. Per the germline V gene, CDR1 is SQVTM and CDR2 is ANQGSEA. About this clone: Antigen specificity is unknown.

The repertoire was sequenced with immunoSEQ multiplex PCR; TCRdb's copy has only in-frame clones and lacks some. Of about 30,000 clones listed, around four fifths are singletons. Sequencing input: CD4+ T cells from blood buffy coats. The sequence came from a human donor in good health. This chain joins TRBV29-1 and TRBJ2-3; D gene uncertain. CDR3 nucleotide sequence: TGCAGCCCTGCATATGCAGATACGCAGTATTTT. It yields the protein CSPAYADTQYF.